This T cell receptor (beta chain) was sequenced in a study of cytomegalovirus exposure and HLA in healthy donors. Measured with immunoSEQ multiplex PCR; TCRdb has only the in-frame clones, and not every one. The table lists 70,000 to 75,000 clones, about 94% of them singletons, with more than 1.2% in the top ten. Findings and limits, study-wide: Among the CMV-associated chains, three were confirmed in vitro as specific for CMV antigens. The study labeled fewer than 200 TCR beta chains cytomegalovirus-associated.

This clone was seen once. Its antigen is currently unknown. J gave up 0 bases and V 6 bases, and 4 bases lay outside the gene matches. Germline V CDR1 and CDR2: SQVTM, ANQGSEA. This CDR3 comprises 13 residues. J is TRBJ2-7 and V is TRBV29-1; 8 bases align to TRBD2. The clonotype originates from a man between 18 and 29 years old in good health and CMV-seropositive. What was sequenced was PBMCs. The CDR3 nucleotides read TGCAGCGTCGTAGCGGGAAACTCCTACGAGCAGTACTTC. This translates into CSVVAGNSYEQYF.